The rows below give T cell receptor beta chains drawn from one sample of a study of cytomegalovirus exposure and HLA in healthy donors. The assay was immunoSEQ multiplex PCR, and TCRdb's table has in-frame clones only and misses some. The sample consists of roughly 100,000 clones, roughly 70% of them appearing once. The sample consisted of PBMCs. The receptors shown here come from a man aged 40-49 years in good health and CMV-seronegative. CDR3s include the opening cysteine and the closing phenylalanine or tryptophan. The D gene is left open where the match is weak. Some rows have no size entry. The others give once, few or many, or a class for an expanded clone.

CASKKQVSSTDTQYF	TGCGCCAGCAAAAAACAGGTTTCGAGCACAGATACGCAGTATTTT	TRBJ2-3	.	TRBV5-1	.
CASSLGGGGQVNGYTF	TGTGCCAGCAGCTTAGGAGGGGGGGGACAGGTAAATGGCTACACCTTC	TRBJ1-2	TRBD1	TRBV7-9	.
CASSKGQTPEAFF	TGCGCCAGCAGCAAGGGACAGACCCCTGAAGCTTTCTTT	TRBJ1-1	TRBD1	TRBV5-1	few
CASSVAEGWRGAYNEQFF	TGTGCCAGCAGCGTAGCCGAGGGGTGGCGGGGGGCCTACAATGAGCAGTTCTTC	TRBJ2-1	TRBD2	TRBV9	.
CASSWDRGSYEQYF	TGTGCCAGCAGTTGGGACAGGGGATCCTACGAGCAGTACTTC	TRBJ2-7	TRBD1	TRBV6-5	.
CASSLTPGSNEQFF	TGTGCCAGCAGCTTAACGCCGGGATCGAATGAGCAGTTCTTC	TRBJ2-1	.	TRBV27	.
CASSQQLAGGYNEQFF	TGCGCCAGCAGCCAACAACTAGCGGGAGGCTACAATGAGCAGTTCTTC	TRBJ2-1	TRBD2	TRBV4-3	.
CASSPFGGERGELFF	TGTGCCAGCTCACCATTCGGAGGAGAACGGGGGGAACTGTTTTTT	TRBJ1-4	.	TRBV18	.
CASRPTNRDPYEQYF	TGTGCCAGCAGACCAACCAACAGGGACCCCTACGAGCAGTACTTC	TRBJ2-7	.	TRBV6-5	.
CASSTARYSNQPQHF	TGTGCCAGTAGCACCGCCCGGTATAGCAATCAGCCCCAGCATTTT	TRBJ1-5	.	TRBV19	few
CASSPAGTNTEAFF	TGTGCCAGCAGTCCCGCAGGAACGAACACTGAAGCTTTCTTT	TRBJ1-1	.	TRBV6-5	few
CASGPTGQGETQYF	TGTGCCAGCGGCCCTACAGGGCAAGGAGAGACCCAGTACTTC	TRBJ2-5	.	TRBV7-2	.
CATGTSGSPYNEQFF	TGTGCCACCGGGACTAGCGGGAGTCCGTACAATGAGCAGTTCTTC	TRBJ2-1	TRBD2	TRBV6-4	.
CASSNQAGKQPQHF	TGTGCCAGTAGTAATCAAGCGGGAAAGCAGCCCCAGCATTTT	TRBJ1-5	.	TRBV19	.
CASSEAETSGNYEQYF	TGCGCCAGCAGTGAAGCGGAGACTAGCGGGAACTACGAGCAGTACTTC	TRBJ2-7	TRBD2	TRBV4-1	few
CSVARLYNEQFF	TGCAGCGTTGCTAGGCTGTACAATGAGCAGTTCTTC	TRBJ2-1	.	TRBV29-1	.
CASSQENRGYEQYF	TGCGCCAGCAGCCAAGAGAACAGGGGCTACGAGCAGTACTTC	TRBJ2-7	TRBD1	TRBV4-1	.